This TCR beta chain was documented in a study of T cells after yellow fever vaccination. This CDR3 spans 14 amino acids. Trimming took off 2 bases at V and 3 bases at J, with 11 bases between the two ends. Germline CDR1 is SNHLY and CDR2 is FYNNEI. Template-switching 5'RACE yielded the TCR cDNA; a universal primer site and UMIs were added in the process. Each CDR3 protein is one row after TCRdb ran MiXCR on the 5' RACE reads. The table has 100,000 to 150,000 distinct CDR3 sequences, approximately 8.4% seen once. Specimen: CD8+ T cells sorted from PBMCs, collected on the day of the yellow fever booster vaccination. The source of this sequence is a man aged 18 to 29 who received the YFV17D yellow fever vaccine. J is TRBJ2-7 and V is TRBV2; possibly TRBD1 for D (5 bases). The CDR3 DNA is TGTGCCAGCAGTGAACTGGCTCAGGGCTACGAGCAGTACTTC. Translating it yields CASSELAQGYEQYF.